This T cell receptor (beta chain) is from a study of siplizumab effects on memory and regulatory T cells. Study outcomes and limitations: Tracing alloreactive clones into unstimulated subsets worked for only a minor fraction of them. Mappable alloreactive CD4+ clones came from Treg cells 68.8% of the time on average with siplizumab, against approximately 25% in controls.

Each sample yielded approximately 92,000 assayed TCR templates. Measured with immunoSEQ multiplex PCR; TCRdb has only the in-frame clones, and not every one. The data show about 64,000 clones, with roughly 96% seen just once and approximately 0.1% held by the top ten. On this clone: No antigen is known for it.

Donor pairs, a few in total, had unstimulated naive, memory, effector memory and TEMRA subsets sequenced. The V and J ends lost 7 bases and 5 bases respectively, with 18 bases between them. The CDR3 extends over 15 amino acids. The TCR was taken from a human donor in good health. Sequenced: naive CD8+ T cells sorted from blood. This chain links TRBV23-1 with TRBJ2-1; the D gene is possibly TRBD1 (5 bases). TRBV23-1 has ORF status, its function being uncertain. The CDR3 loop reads CASTPTGREDNEQFF. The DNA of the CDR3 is TGCGCCAGCACCCCCACAGGACGCGAGGACAATGAGCAGTTCTTC.